This entry is about one T cell receptor (beta chain). Antigen unknown. These gene names are mouse names. The read terminates 1 residue ahead of where the CDR3 ends, so the germline J gene completes it. Other DNA sequences from this sample encode an identical CDR3 as well. Survey-depth TCRbeta CDR3 sequencing reported V/J genes and productive frequencies. Clones were read by immunoSEQ multiplex PCR, and TCRdb kept only the in-frame ones, dropping some. The table records around 17,000 clones, 70% of them present only once. This entry is derived from a study of tissue T cells after allogeneic stem cell transplantation. Study conclusions and caveats: Limitations included a small, clinically heterogeneous cohort and limited sampling depth. TCR repertoires tracked anatomic similarity, regardless of disease or transplant status. Motif-based clustering found tissue-specific repertoire signatures shared across patients, though few clones were shared.

Germline CDR1 is LGHDT and CDR2 is YNNKQL (reference sequence). This CDR3 spans 14 amino acids. The V and J ends lost 5 bases and 0 bases respectively, with 8 bases between them. The clonotype was recovered from a female BALB/c mouse in good health. The strain's MHC haplotype is H2-d. Sequencing used spleen. V gene TRBV4 combines with J gene TRBJ1-3; D may be TRBD1 (6 bases). CDR3 sequence: CASSRDNSGNTLYF. CDR3 bases read: TGTGCCAGCAGCAGGGACAATTCTGGAAATACGCTCTAT.